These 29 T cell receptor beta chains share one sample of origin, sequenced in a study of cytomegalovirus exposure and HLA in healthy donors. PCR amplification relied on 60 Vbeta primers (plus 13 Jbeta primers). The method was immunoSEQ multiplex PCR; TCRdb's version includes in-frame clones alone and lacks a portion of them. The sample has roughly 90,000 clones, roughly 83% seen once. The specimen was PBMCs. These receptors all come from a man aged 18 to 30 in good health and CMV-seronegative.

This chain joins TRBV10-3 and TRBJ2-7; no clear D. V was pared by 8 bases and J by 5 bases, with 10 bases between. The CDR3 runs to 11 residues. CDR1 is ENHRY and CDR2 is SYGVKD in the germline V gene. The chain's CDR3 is CAIGDRDEQYF. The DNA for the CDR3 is TGTGCCATCGGAGATCGGGACGAGCAGTACTTC.

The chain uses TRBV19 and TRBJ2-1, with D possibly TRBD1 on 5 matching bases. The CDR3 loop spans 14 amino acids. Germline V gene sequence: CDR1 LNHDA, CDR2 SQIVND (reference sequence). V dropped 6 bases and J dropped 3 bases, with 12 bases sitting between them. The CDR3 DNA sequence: TGTGCCAGTAGGCGACAGAGGCACTACAATGAGCAGTTCTTC. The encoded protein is CASRRQRHYNEQFF.

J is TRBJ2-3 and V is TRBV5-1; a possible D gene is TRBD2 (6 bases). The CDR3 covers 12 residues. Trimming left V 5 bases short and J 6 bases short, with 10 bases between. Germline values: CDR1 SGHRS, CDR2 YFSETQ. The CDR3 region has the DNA TGCGCCAGCAGAACGGGGGAGGATACGCAGTATTTT. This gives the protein CASRTGEDTQYF.

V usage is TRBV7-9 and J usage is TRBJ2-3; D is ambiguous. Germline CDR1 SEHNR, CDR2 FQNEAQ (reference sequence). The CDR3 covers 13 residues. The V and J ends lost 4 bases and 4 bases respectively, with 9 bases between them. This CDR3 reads CASSSDSADTQYF. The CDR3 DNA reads TGTGCCAGCAGCTCCGACTCCGCAGATACGCAGTATTTT.

The CDR3 sequence is CASKNPGDNTEAFF. As DNA, the CDR3 is TGTGCCAGCAAAAACCCAGGGGACAACACTGAAGCTTTCTTT. The rearrangement uses TRBV28 and TRBJ1-1; possible D gene TRBD1, 6 bases. The V gene lost 7 bases and the J gene lost 2 bases, with 14 bases spanning the gap. Germline CDR1 MDHEN, CDR2 SYDVKM. There are 14 residues in the CDR3.

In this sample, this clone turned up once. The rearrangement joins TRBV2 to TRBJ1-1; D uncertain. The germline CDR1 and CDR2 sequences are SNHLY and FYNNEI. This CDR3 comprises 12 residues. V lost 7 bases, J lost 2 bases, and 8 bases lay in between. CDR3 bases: TGTGCCAGCAAGCGGTCAAACACTGAAGCTTTCTTT. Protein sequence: CASKRSNTEAFF.

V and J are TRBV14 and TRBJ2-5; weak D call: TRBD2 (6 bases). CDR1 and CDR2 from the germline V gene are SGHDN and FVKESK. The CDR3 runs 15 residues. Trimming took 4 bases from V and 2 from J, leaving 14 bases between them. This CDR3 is CASSRYRAGQETQYF. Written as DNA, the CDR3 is TGTGCCAGCAGCCGATATCGGGCGGGACAAGAGACCCAGTACTTC.

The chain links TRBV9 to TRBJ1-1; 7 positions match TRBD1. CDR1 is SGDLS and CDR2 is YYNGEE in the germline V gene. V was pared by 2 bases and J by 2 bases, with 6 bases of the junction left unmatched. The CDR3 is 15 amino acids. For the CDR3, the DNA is TGTGCCAGCAGCGTTTCGGGACAGAAAAACACTGAAGCTTTCTTT. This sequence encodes CASSVSGQKNTEAFF. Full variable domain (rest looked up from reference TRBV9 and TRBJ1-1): DSGVTQTPKHLITATGQRVTLRCSPRSGDLSVYWYQQSLDQGLQFLIQYYNGEERAKGNILERFSAQQFPDLHSELNLSSLELGDSALYFCASSVSGQKNTEAFFGQGTRLTVV.

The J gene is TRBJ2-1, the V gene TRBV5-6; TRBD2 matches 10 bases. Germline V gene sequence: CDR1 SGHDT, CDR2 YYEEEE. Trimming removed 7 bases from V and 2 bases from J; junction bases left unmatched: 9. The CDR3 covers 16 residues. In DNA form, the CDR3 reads TGTGCCAGCGGGCTAGCGGGAGTATATGCCTACAATGAGCAGTTCTTC. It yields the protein CASGLAGVYAYNEQFF. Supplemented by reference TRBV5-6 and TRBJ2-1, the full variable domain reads DAGVTQSPTHLIKTRGQQVTLRCSPKSGHDTVSWYQQALGQGPQFIFQYYEEEERQRGNFPDRFSGHQFPNYSSELNVNALLLGDSALYLCASGLAGVYAYNEQFFGPGTRLTVL.

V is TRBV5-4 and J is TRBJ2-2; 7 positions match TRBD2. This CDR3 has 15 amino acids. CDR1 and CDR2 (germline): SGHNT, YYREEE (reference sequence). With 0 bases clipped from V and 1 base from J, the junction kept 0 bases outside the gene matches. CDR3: CASSLGGRNTGELFF. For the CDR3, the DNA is TGTGCCAGCAGCTTGGGCGGGAGGAACACCGGGGAGCTGTTTTTT.

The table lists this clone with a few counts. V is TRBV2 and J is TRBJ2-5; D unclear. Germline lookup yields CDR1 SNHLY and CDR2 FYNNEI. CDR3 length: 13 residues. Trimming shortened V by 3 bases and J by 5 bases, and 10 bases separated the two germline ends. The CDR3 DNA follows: TGTGCCAGCAGTGACATCTTCAGGGAGACCCAGTACTTC. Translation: CASSDIFRETQYF.

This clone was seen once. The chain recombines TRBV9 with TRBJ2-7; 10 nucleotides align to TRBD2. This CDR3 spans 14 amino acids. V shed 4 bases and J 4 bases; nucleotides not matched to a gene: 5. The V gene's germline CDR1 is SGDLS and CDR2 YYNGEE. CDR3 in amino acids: CASSPAGGRYEQYF. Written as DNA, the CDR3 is TGTGCCAGCAGCCCAGCGGGAGGGAGGTACGAGCAGTACTTC.

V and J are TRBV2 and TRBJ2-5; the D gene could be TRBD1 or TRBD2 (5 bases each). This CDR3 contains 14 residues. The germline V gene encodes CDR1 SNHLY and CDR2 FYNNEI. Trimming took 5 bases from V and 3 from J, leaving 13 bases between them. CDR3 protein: CASSKGTGKETQYF. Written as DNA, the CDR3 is TGTGCCAGCAGTAAAGGGACGGGGAAAGAGACCCAGTACTTC.

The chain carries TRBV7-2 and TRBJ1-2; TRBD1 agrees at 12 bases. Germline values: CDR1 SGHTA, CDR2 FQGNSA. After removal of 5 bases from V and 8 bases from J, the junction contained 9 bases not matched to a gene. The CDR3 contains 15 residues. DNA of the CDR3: TGTGCCAGCAGCCCGGGGGGACAGGGGGCGCGCGGCTACACCTTC. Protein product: CASSPGGQGARGYTF.

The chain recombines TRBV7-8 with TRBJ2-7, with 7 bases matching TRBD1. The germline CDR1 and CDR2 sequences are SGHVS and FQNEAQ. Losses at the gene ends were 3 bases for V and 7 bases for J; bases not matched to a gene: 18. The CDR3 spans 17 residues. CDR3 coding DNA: TGTGCCAGCAGCTTGGGTGCCGACAGGGCTCGAGCGAGGGAGCAGTACTTC. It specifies CASSLGADRARAREQYF.

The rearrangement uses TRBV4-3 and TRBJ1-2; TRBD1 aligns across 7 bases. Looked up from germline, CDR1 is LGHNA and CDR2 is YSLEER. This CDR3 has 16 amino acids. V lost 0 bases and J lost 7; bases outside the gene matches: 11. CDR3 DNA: TGCGCCAGCAGCCAAGAATCAATTAGGGGGCTCTCTGGCTACACCTTC. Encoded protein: CASSQESIRGLSGYTF.

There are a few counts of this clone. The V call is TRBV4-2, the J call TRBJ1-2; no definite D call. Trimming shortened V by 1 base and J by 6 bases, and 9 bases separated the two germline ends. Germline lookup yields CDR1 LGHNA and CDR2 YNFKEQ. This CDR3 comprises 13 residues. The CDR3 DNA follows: TGTGCCAGCAGCCAAGTCACAGCTGATGGCTACACCTTC. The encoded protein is CASSQVTADGYTF.

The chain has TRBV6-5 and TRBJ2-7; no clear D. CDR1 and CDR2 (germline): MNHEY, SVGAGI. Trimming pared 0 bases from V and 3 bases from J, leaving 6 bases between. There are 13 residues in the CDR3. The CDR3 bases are TGTGCCAGCAGTTACTCGGGCTTCTACGAGCAGTACTTC. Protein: CASSYSGFYEQYF.

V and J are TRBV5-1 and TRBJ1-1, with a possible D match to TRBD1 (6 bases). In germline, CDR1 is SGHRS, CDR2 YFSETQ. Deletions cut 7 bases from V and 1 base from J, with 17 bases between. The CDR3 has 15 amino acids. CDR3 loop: CASRPQGSQNTEAFF. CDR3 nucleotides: TGCGCCAGCCGACCCCAGGGGTCCCAGAACACTGAAGCTTTCTTT.

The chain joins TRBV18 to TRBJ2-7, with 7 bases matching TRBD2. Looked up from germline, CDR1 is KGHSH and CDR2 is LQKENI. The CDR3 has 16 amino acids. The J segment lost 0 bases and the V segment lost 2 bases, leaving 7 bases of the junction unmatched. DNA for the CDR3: TGTGCCAGCTCACCAGTAGCTAGCGGTTACTCCTACGAGCAGTACTTC. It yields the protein CASSPVASGYSYEQYF. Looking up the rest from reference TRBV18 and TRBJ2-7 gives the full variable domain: NAGVMQNPRHLVRRRGQEARLRCSPMKGHSHVYWYRQLPEEGLKFMVYLQKENIIDESGMPKERFSAEFPKEGPSILRIQQVVRGDSAAYFCASSPVASGYSYEQYFGPGTRLTVT.

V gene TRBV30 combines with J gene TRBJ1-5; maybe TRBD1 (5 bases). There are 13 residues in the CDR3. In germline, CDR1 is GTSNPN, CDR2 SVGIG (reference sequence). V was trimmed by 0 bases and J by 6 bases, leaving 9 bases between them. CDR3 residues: CAWSVGLGQPQHF. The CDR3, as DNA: TGTGCCTGGAGTGTGGGGCTAGGTCAGCCCCAGCATTTT.

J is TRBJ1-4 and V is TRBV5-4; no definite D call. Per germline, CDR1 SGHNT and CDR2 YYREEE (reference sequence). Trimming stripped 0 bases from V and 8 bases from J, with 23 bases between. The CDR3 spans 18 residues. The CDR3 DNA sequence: TGTGCCAGCAGCTTGGTTTCCGGTGCCGGGAGATTAAACGAAAAACTGTTTTTT. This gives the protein CASSLVSGAGRLNEKLFF.

Written as DNA, the CDR3 is TGCGCCAGCAGCCAAGCCCCGGCGGGTCGCGCCTACGAGCAGTACTTC. Translating gives CASSQAPAGRAYEQYF. The chain uses TRBV4-1 and TRBJ2-7, with D possibly TRBD2 on 5 matching bases. V lost 1 base, J lost 2 bases, and 15 bases lay in between. The CDR3 covers 16 residues. In germline, CDR1 is MGHRA, CDR2 YSYEKL.

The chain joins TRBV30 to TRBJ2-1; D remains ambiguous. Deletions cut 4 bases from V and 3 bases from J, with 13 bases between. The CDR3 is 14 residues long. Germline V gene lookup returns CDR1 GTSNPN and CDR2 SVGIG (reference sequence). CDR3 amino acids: CAWTSWSGYNEQFF. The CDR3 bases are TGTGCCTGGACATCTTGGTCCGGCTACAATGAGCAGTTCTTC.

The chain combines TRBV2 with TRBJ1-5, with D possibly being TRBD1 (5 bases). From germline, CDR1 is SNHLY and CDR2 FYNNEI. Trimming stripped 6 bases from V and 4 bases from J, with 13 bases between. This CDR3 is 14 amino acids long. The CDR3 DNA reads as TGTGCCAGCAGCGGAGACAGCCAGAATCAGCCCCAGCATTTT. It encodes CASSGDSQNQPQHF.

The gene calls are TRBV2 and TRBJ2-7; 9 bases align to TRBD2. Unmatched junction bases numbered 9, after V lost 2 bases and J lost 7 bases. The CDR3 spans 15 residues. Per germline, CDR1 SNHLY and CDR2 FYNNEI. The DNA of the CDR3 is TGTGCCAGCAGTGAATTTGCGGGAGGGGGTCTAGAGCAGTACTTC. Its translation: CASSEFAGGGLEQYF.

CDR3 sequence (DNA): TGTGCCAGCAGCGTAGTCGGGACAGTTGAACAGACCCAGTACTTC. Translation: CASSVVGTVEQTQYF. The genes are TRBV9 and TRBJ2-5; 7 bases agree with TRBD1. This CDR3 contains 15 residues. Germline CDR1 is SGDLS and CDR2 is YYNGEE. Unmatched junction bases numbered 8, after V lost 0 bases and J lost 6 bases.

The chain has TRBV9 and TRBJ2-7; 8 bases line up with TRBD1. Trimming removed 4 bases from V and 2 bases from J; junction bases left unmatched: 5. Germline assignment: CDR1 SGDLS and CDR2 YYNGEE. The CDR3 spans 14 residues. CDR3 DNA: TGTGCCAGCAGCCCCGGGACAGGTGCCTACGAGCAGTACTTC. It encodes CASSPGTGAYEQYF.

DNA of the CDR3: TGTGCCAGCAGTGAAGCGCGGGGCCTCTACAATGAGCAGTTCTTC. Amino acids: CASSEARGLYNEQFF. V and J are TRBV2 and TRBJ2-1; D perhaps matches TRBD2 (6 bases). The CDR3 contains 15 residues. Germline CDR1 SNHLY, CDR2 FYNNEI. With 0 bases removed from V and 3 bases from J, the gap between germline ends came to 9 bases.